One and the same sample provided the 20 T cell receptor beta chains below, sequenced in a study of radiotherapy plus CTLA-4 blockade in lung cancer. TCRdb's table, derived via immunoSEQ multiplex PCR, lists solely in-frame clones and lacks some. Among roughly 93,000 clones, 75% to 85% were seen once, and the ten largest hold around 3%. The sequencing used peripheral blood, collected from a patient treated with radiotherapy plus ipilimumab. These receptors were collected from a human donor with non-small cell lung cancer who had a partial response to radiotherapy plus ipilimumab.

The rearrangement links TRBV28 to TRBJ2-7, with TRBD2 matching over 7 bases. The germline V gene encodes CDR1 MDHEN and CDR2 SYDVKM. With 2 bases clipped from V and 3 bases from J, the junction kept 7 bases outside the gene matches. This CDR3 spans 15 amino acids. The CDR3 spells CASSLHGTKNYEQYF. DNA for the CDR3: TGTGCCAGCAGTTTACACGGGACTAAAAACTACGAGCAGTACTTC. Full variable domain (remainder filled in from reference TRBV28 and TRBJ2-7): DVKVTQSSRYLVKRTGEKVFLECVQDMDHENMFWYRQDPGLGLRLIYFSYDVKMKEKGDIPEGYSVSREKKERFSLILESASTNQTSMYLCASSLHGTKNYEQYFGPGTRLTVT.

The chain is built from TRBV28 and TRBJ2-7, with TRBD2 identical over 12 bases. The V segment lost 7 bases and the J segment 5 bases; nucleotides outside the gene matches: 9. Germline V gene sequence: CDR1 MDHEN, CDR2 SYDVKM. CDR3 length: 15 residues. Here the CDR3 reads CASTTLAGGGNEQYF. The CDR3 DNA reads TGTGCCAGCACCACCCTAGCGGGAGGGGGAAACGAGCAGTACTTC. The full variable domain, its missing parts supplied by reference TRBV28 and TRBJ2-7, is DVKVTQSSRYLVKRTGEKVFLECVQDMDHENMFWYRQDPGLGLRLIYFSYDVKMKEKGDIPEGYSVSREKKERFSLILESASTNQTSMYLCASTTLAGGGNEQYFGPGTRLTVT.

The chain uses TRBV2 and TRBJ2-3; 7 bases are a match to TRBD1. The CDR3 sequence is 16 residues long. From germline, CDR1 is SNHLY and CDR2 FYNNEI. The V gene end was trimmed by 3 bases and the J gene end by 3 bases; junction bases not matched to a gene: 9. The CDR3 protein is CASSDKGQLYTDTQYF. CDR3 DNA sequence: TGTGCCAGCAGTGATAAGGGACAGCTCTATACAGATACGCAGTATTTT.

This chain uses TRBV18 with TRBJ2-4; D perhaps matches TRBD1 (5 bases). Trimming removed 2 bases from V and 5 bases from J, with 16 bases in between. The CDR3 length is 16 residues. Germline V gene data show CDR1 as KGHSH and CDR2 as LQKENI. The CDR3 nucleotides read TGTGCCAGCTCACCAATCGCCCCCAGGACACAAAACATTCAGTACTTC. The encoded protein is CASSPIAPRTQNIQYF.

The chain links TRBV11-2 to TRBJ2-2; no definite D call. Germline lookup yields CDR1 SGHAT and CDR2 FQNNGV. The CDR3 extends over 14 amino acids. With 6 bases removed from V and 4 bases from J, the gap between germline ends came to 12 bases. CDR3 bases: TGTGCCAGCAGTGCGACAAGACCCACCGGGGAGCTGTTTTTT. Protein product: CASSATRPTGELFF.

This chain connects TRBV5-1 to TRBJ2-1, with D possibly being TRBD2 (6 bases). Trimming removed 0 bases from V and 7 bases from J, with 14 bases in between. This CDR3 comprises 15 residues. The germline V gene has CDR1 SGHRS and CDR2 YFSETQ. The CDR3 region has the DNA TGCGCCAGCAGCTTGGTACGTCTCGCGGGGAATGAGCAGTTCTTC. Encoded protein: CASSLVRLAGNEQFF.

This chain uses TRBV7-9 with TRBJ2-5; 8 bases are a match to TRBD1. V dropped 4 bases and J dropped 5; count of bases not matched to a gene: 3. Germline CDR1 is SEHNR and CDR2 is FQNEAQ (reference sequence). CDR3 length equals 13 residues. The CDR3 DNA sequence: TGTGCCAGCAGCTGGACAGGGTTGGAGACCCAGTACTTC. Protein: CASSWTGLETQYF.

The genes are TRBV6-1 and TRBJ2-3, with a tentative D call TRBD2 (5 bases). This CDR3 has 13 amino acids. Germline CDR1 and CDR2: MNHNS and SASEGT. V was pared by 8 bases and J by 1 base, with 10 bases between. This chain's CDR3 is CASLVGGTDTQYF. The CDR3 DNA reads TGTGCCAGCCTTGTCGGGGGCACAGATACGCAGTATTTT.

The chain joins TRBV14 to TRBJ2-4, with 8 bases that match TRBD1. The V segment lost 0 bases and the J segment 7 bases; nucleotides outside the gene matches: 5. The CDR3 covers 15 residues. The germline CDR1 and CDR2 sequences are SGHDN and FVKESK. CDR3 loop: CASSQEARGPNIQYF. CDR3 sequence (DNA): TGTGCCAGCAGCCAAGAAGCCAGGGGGCCGAACATTCAGTACTTC.

This chain uses TRBV11-2 with TRBJ1-2; D is unclear. There are 15 residues in the CDR3. The germline gives CDR1 SGHAT, CDR2 FQNNGV. V dropped 3 bases and J dropped 2 bases, with 13 bases sitting between them. The CDR3 here is CASSFVSQTNYGYTF. As DNA, the CDR3 is TGTGCCAGCAGCTTCGTTTCACAAACCAACTATGGCTACACCTTC.

This chain connects TRBV5-1 to TRBJ2-1; 7 positions agree with TRBD1. The V gene's germline CDR1 is SGHRS and CDR2 YFSETQ. V was clipped by 4 bases and J by 2 bases; unmatched bases: 6. CDR3 length: 15 residues. CDR3 protein: CASSPQGTTYNEQFF. In nucleotides, the CDR3 is TGCGCCAGCAGCCCACAGGGGACGACCTACAATGAGCAGTTCTTC.

The rearrangement links TRBV6-1 to TRBJ2-7; weak D call: TRBD1 (6 bases). The V gene's germline CDR1 is MNHNS and CDR2 SASEGT. CDR3 size: 13 residues. The V end was cut by 0 bases, the J end by 6 bases, with 9 bases between. The CDR3 reads CASSEAGRGEQYF. The CDR3 DNA follows: TGTGCCAGCAGTGAAGCTGGCAGGGGCGAGCAGTACTTC.

This chain links TRBV30 with TRBJ2-1; D might be TRBD2 (6 bases). Germline V gives CDR1 GTSNPN, CDR2 SVGIG (reference sequence). Trimming took 3 bases from V and 9 from J, leaving 15 bases between them. There are 13 residues in the CDR3. The CDR3 DNA follows: TGTGCCTGGAGGGCGGGACCTCCCGGTGAGCAGTTCTTC. Protein: CAWRAGPPGEQFF.

The chain links TRBV5-5 to TRBJ2-5, with 8 bases matching TRBD1. Germline V gives CDR1 SGHKS, CDR2 YYEKEE (reference sequence). The CDR3 spans 14 residues. V lost 4 bases to trimming and J lost 1 base; unmatched junction nucleotides: 3. The CDR3: CASSATGVQETQYF. The CDR3 DNA is TGTGCCAGCAGCGCGACAGGGGTCCAAGAGACCCAGTACTTC. Full variable domain (missing parts from reference TRBV5-5 and TRBJ2-5): DAGVTQSPTHLIKTRGQQVTLRCSPISGHKSVSWYQQVLGQGPQFIFQYYEKEERGRGNFPDRFSARQFPNYSSELNVNALLLGDSALYLCASSATGVQETQYFGPGTRLLVL.

The chain is built from TRBV6-6 and TRBJ2-1; 9 nucleotides line up with TRBD2. V lost 3 bases to trimming and J lost 7 bases; unmatched junction nucleotides: 4. Germline values: CDR1 MNHNY, CDR2 SVGAGI (reference sequence). The CDR3 runs to 14 residues. CDR3 nucleotide sequence: TGTGCCAGCAGTTATGGAGCGGGAGGAAATGAGCAGTTCTTC. Its translation is CASSYGAGGNEQFF.

This rearrangement joins TRBV11-2 to TRBJ1-1; D remains ambiguous. The CDR3 contains 13 residues. Trimming left V 3 bases short and J 3 bases short, with 8 bases between. CDR1 SGHAT and CDR2 FQNNGV come from the germline V gene. CDR3 in amino acids: CASSFQVDTEAFF. The CDR3 DNA is TGTGCCAGCAGCTTCCAGGTGGACACTGAAGCTTTCTTT.

The rearrangement joins TRBV9 to TRBJ1-1; maybe TRBD1 (6 bases). This CDR3 region has 15 residues. Germline values: CDR1 SGDLS, CDR2 YYNGEE. The V end lost 0 bases, the J end lost 3 bases, and 12 bases lay between the germline ends. The CDR3 reads CASSVGTEIYTEAFF. In DNA form, the CDR3 reads TGTGCCAGCAGCGTAGGGACAGAGATTTACACTGAAGCTTTCTTT.

The chain has TRBV20-1 and TRBJ2-1; unclear D gene. Germline V CDR1 and CDR2: DFQATT, SNEGSKA (reference sequence). CDR3 size: 11 residues. V dropped 6 bases and J dropped 8 bases, with 11 bases sitting between them. The CDR3 sequence: CSARPLDEQFF. DNA of the CDR3: TGCAGTGCGCGCCCGCTGGATGAGCAGTTCTTC.

The chain employs TRBV29-1 and TRBJ1-1; D is perhaps TRBD1 (6 bases). The V gene's germline CDR1 is SQVTM and CDR2 ANQGSEA. The CDR3 extends over 12 amino acids. Trimming cost V 7 bases and J 2 bases, with 11 bases left between them. The CDR3: CSARRGNTEAFF. CDR3 nucleotide sequence: TGCAGCGCCCGCAGGGGAAACACTGAAGCTTTCTTT.

V is TRBV7-9 and J is TRBJ2-5; 7 nucleotides agree with TRBD1. The CDR3 extends over 15 amino acids. Germline CDR1 SEHNR, CDR2 FQNEAQ (reference sequence). J lost 1 base, V lost 1 base, and 3 bases had no gene match. CDR3 in DNA: TGTGCCAGCAGCTTAGGACAGGGCATCCAAGAGACCCAGTACTTC. This codes for CASSLGQGIQETQYF. The full variable domain, with the rest looked up from reference TRBV7-9 and TRBJ2-5, is DTGVSQNPRHKITKRGQNVTFRCDPISEHNRLYWYRQTLGQGPEFLTYFQNEAQLEKSRLLSDRFSAERPKGSFSTLEIQRTEQGDSAMYLCASSLGQGIQETQYFGPGTRLLVL.